This T cell receptor beta chain stems from a study of blood T cell repertoires in COVID-19. Study-level information: From the United States, Italy and Spain came samples of acute and convalescent COVID-19. Sources were T cells, B-cell-depleted T cells, or PBMCs; the material itself was cDNA or gDNA.

Per the germline V gene, CDR1 is WNHNN and CDR2 is SYGVQD (reference sequence). The CDR3 loop spans 17 amino acids. Trimming pared 9 bases from V and 0 bases from J, leaving 21 bases between. Original analysis: Estimated nucleated cell counts came from reference gene primer amplification. Sequencing was performed with immunoSEQ multiplex PCR; in TCRdb, only in-frame clones are kept and a portion is missing. V and J calls and clone size follow that table, whereas D and trimming were derived from the DNA. The repertoire holds some 95,000 clones, under 95% seen once, with around 2.5% in the top ten. The gene calls are TRBV10-1 and TRBJ1-5; tentative D call: TRBD1 (5 bases). The clonotype was recovered from a human donor with active COVID-19. The donor label of this sample is uncertain. The sample consisted of peripheral blood. The CDR3: CARLLGGGGNSNQPQHF. The CDR3 bases are TGCGCCAGACTACTGGGCGGGGGAGGTAATAGCAATCAGCCCCAGCATTTT.